The 7 T cell receptor beta chains given below trace back to one sample, sequenced in a study of T cells in Graves' hyperthyroidism and ophthalmopathy. Amplification yielded TCR beta CDR3 regions, with RNA transcripts as the source. First-round RT-PCR with HTBI primers amplified the TCR CDR3 region. TCRdb fed the multiplex PCR reads into MiXCR, producing one record per CDR3 protein. This sample yields over 700,000 distinct CDR3 sequences, of which around 39% are seen a single time; about 9% belongs to the top ten. The source material was blood. These receptors were collected from a man aged 18 to 35 with Graves' hyperthyroidism.

The table lists this clonotype with a few counts. The chain is built from TRBV5-1 and TRBJ1-3; D unresolved. The CDR3 is made up of 13 amino acids. With 7 bases removed from V and 0 bases from J, the gap between germline ends came to 8 bases. From germline, CDR1 is SGHRS and CDR2 YFSETQ. The CDR3 loop is CASQQDSGNTIYF. As DNA, the CDR3 is TGCGCCAGCCAACAAGACTCTGGAAACACCATATATTTT. The variable domain in full, completed from reference TRBV5-1 and TRBJ1-3, reads KAGVTQTPRYLIKTRGQQVTLSCSPISGHRSVSWYQQTPGQGLQFLFEYFSETQRNKGNFPGRFSGRQFSNSRSEMNVSTLELGDSALYLCASQQDSGNTIYFGEGSWLTVV.

The chain employs TRBV2 and TRBJ2-5, with TRBD1 matching 9 bases. V trimming: 6 bases; J trimming: 5 bases; junction bases outside the gene matches: 10. The CDR3 is 15 residues long. Germline CDR1 and CDR2: SNHLY and FYNNEI. DNA of the CDR3: TGTGCCAGCAGCCAAGGACAGGGGTGGATGGAGACCCAGTACTTC. It specifies CASSQGQGWMETQYF. Full variable domain (missing parts from reference TRBV2 and TRBJ2-5): EPEVTQTPSHQVTQMGQEVILRCVPISNHLYFYWYRQILGQKVEFLVSFYNNEISEKSEIFDDQFSVERPDGSNFTLKIRSTKLEDSAMYFCASSQGQGWMETQYFGPGTRLLVL.

A few counts support this clonotype. V and J are TRBV20-1 and TRBJ1-3; D call uncertain. The CDR3 covers 14 residues. V dropped 0 bases and J dropped 1 base, with 7 bases sitting between them. Germline lookup yields CDR1 DFQATT and CDR2 SNEGSKA (reference sequence). The CDR3 coding sequence is TGCAGTGCTAGAGATTGGAGGTCTGGAAACACCATATATTTT. Translated, it gives CSARDWRSGNTIYF.

This clonotype was counted a few times. This chain connects TRBV11-2 to TRBJ2-6, with D perhaps TRBD1 (5 bases). The CDR3 is 18 residues long. The V gene's germline CDR1 is SGHAT and CDR2 FQNNGV. V was pared by 0 bases and J by 0 bases, with 12 bases between. The CDR3 region has the DNA TGTGCCAGCAGCTTAGAGGTACAGGTGAACTCTGGGGCCAACGTCCTGACTTTC. It codes for CASSLEVQVNSGANVLTF.

The chain combines TRBV7-8 with TRBJ1-4, with no clear D. Germline V gene data show CDR1 as SGHVS and CDR2 as FQNEAQ. This CDR3 has 14 amino acids. Trimming took off 0 bases at V and 6 bases at J, with 8 bases between the two ends. Written as DNA, the CDR3 is TGTGCCAGCAGCTTAGCCGGGTCTCATGAAAAACTGTTTTTT. It translates to CASSLAGSHEKLFF.

Ten or more counts support this clonotype. The chain uses TRBV2 and TRBJ2-5; no definite D call. With 3 bases removed from V and 5 bases from J, the gap between germline ends came to 7 bases. There are 12 residues in the CDR3. From germline, CDR1 is SNHLY and CDR2 FYNNEI. The CDR3: CASSDPAETQYF. CDR3 DNA sequence: TGTGCCAGCAGTGACCCGGCGGAGACCCAGTACTTC.

This chain joins TRBV7-2 and TRBJ1-2, with TRBD1 as a possible D gene (5 bases). Trimming removed 9 bases from V and 8 bases from J, with 13 bases in between. CDR1 and CDR2 from the germline V gene are SGHTA and FQGNSA. There are 11 residues in the CDR3. The CDR3 nucleotides are TGTGCCAGTCGGGGGTTCTACGGCTACACCTTC. Its translation: CASRGFYGYTF.